Included here is one T cell receptor (beta chain) sequence, with context. What this receptor recognizes is not known. No base qualities exist here, and no much larger clone lies one base off it. TCR beta CDR3 regions were amplified from RNA transcripts. The TCR CDR3 was subjected to a first round of RT-PCR using the HTBI primer set and the Qiagen OneStep RT-PCR kit. A second multiplex PCR round built the libraries, followed by size selection and purification. Sequencing of the libraries was done on an Illumina HiSeq2000 using paired-end 100 bp reads. The study's own analysis went as follows. SOAPnuke was used to process the raw data, throwing out any read that contained adapters or uncalled bases, had a mean Phred below 15, or lacked an exact constant-primer or identifier match. High-quality paired reads were merged using COPE v1.2.5, and each unique nucleotide sequence was defined as a clonotype. Clonotypes were aligned to IMGT TRBV, TRBD and TRBJ reference segments using MiTCR v1.1. Analysis was restricted to V-J combinations with a frequency above 0.0001, which covered 98% to 99.2% of repertoires. A TCS score was defined as the ratio of F50 (clonal expansion) to E x V (chaos), with BLOSUM62-based TCRdist applied between CDR3 peptides within each V-J. Welch's t-statistics and random forest reduced several hundred V-J features to about 13, which were used in a naive Bayes classifier (R e1071). The similarity between thyroid and blood repertoires was quantified using the Morisita-Horn index. TCRdb reanalyzed the raw reads on its own, using fastp at Q25 for trimming and MiXCR for clone calling, and kept in-frame beta chains. Rows merge per CDR3 protein into single entries with the most common DNA and genes. TCRdb's processing, not the authors' own work, is the source of the V and J calls. Recorded for this sample are roughly 500,000 distinct CDR3 sequences; about half of them occurred a single time. The ten top clones hold under 20% of the sample.

Measured from the cysteine to the phenylalanine, the CDR3 is 12 residues long. Only the CDR3 DNA stays, 36 bases, in frame from base 1. The germline V gene gives CDR1 as SQVTM and CDR2 as ANQGSEA. The trim is 4 bases for V and 7 bases for J, with a gap of 11 bases between the germline ends. The record originates from a study of T cells in Graves' hyperthyroidism and ophthalmopathy (dated by TCRdb to about 2019). Describing the broader study: TCR V-J signatures able to tell the groups apart were searched for in a discovery cohort of 90 to 100 patients, of whom 43 had Graves' ophthalmopathy and around 56 had stable Graves' hyperthyroidism. Whether ophthalmopathy could be predicted prospectively was tested in an independent validation cohort made up of approximately 19 hyperthyroidism patients plus 17 patients who later progressed to ophthalmopathy. After blood sampling, hyperthyroidism patients were treated with methimazole at a starting dose of 30 mg daily, and ophthalmopathy patients were treated with high-dose intravenous methylprednisolone. The paper reports TCR Vbeta CDR3 sequencing of more than 120 peripheral blood samples: some 41 ophthalmopathy, under 85 hyperthyroidism and around 17 progressor patients. The approximately 100 discovery patients were divided at random into training and test sets in a 7:3 ratio. In addition, the study compared T-cell repertoires in thyroid tissue and in blood from six Graves' hyperthyroidism patients.

Study-wide findings and limitations: No statistical method was used to fix the sample size in advance, and group allocation was not hidden from the investigators. In validation, the model predicted progression to ophthalmopathy with approximately 69% sensitivity and around 72% specificity, a median of roughly seven months before onset. Ophthalmopathy was separated from stable hyperthyroidism by a 13 V-J signature model, with about 86% sensitivity and approximately 81% specificity obtained in cross-validation and 80%/75% obtained in testing. Blood samples also contained most of the expanded thyroid clonotypes (frequency above 0.001), which suggests that blood repertoires may reflect thyroid immune responses.

The study excluded patients with uncontrolled infections, other autoimmune diseases, pregnancy or lactation. Clinical symptoms, serum thyroxine and TRAb, thyroid ultrasound, and orbital computed tomography formed the basis for the diagnoses. Trizol reagent was used to extract total RNA, and RNA quality was then checked on an Agilent 2100 Bioanalyzer. The chain is encoded by TRBV29-1 joined to TRBJ1-3; a tentative D call is TRBD1 (5 bases match). Sequencing was carried out using peripheral blood or thyroid tissue (not recorded which). This sequence was found in an adult woman with Graves' disease, either hyperthyroidism or ophthalmopathy (not recorded which). The DNA reads TGCAGCGTTGGGCAGGACATGAACACCATATATTTT. Its translation reads: CSVGQDMNTIYF.